This passage covers 10 T cell receptor beta chains from one sample sequenced in a study of OX40 agonist ivuxolimab in advanced cancers. Assay: immunoSEQ multiplex PCR; the TCRdb copy retains only in-frame clones and omits some. The sample has about 36,000 clones, 74% seen once; the top ten hold about 18%. The specimen was CD4+ or CD8+ T cells sorted from blood, collected in a trial of the OX40 agonist ivuxolimab. These receptors were taken from an adult with an advanced solid tumor such as melanoma, head and neck, liver or kidney cancer.

A few counts support this clone. The chain is built from TRBV7-9 and TRBJ1-3; D remains ambiguous. The germline V gene has CDR1 SEHNR and CDR2 FQNEAQ (reference sequence). The CDR3 runs 15 residues. The germline V and J ends were trimmed by 5 bases and 0 bases, with 11 bases remaining between them. CDR3 bases: TGTGCCAGCAGCACAGACCAGAACTCTGGAAACACCATATATTTT. Residues: CASSTDQNSGNTIYF.

The chain's CDR3 is CASSLWGTGGELFF. In nucleotides, the CDR3 is TGTGCCAGCAGCTTATGGGGGACGGGCGGGGAGCTGTTTTTT. V usage is TRBV13 and J usage is TRBJ2-2; D possibly uses TRBD1 or TRBD2 (5 bases each). Germline CDR1 PRHDT, CDR2 FYEKMQ (reference sequence). The CDR3 is made up of 14 amino acids. V was clipped by 2 bases and J by 7 bases, with 11 bases between them.

This clone came up a few times. The DNA of the CDR3 is TGTGCCAGCATAATGGAGGGAGATCAGCCCCAGCATTTT. It is translated as CASIMEGDQPQHF. The chain links TRBV6-1 to TRBJ1-5; D remains ambiguous. Germline V lookup: CDR1 MNHNS, CDR2 SASEGT. CDR3 length: 13 amino acids. The V gene lost 7 bases and the J gene lost 5 bases, with 12 bases spanning the gap.

This clone was detected once. This chain links TRBV7-2 with TRBJ1-5, with D unclear. Germline CDR1 SGHTA, CDR2 FQGNSA. The CDR3 has 14 amino acids. V was cut by 3 bases and J by 7 bases, with 13 bases left in between. CDR3 sequence reads: CASSLQPREQPQHF. In DNA form, the CDR3 reads TGTGCCAGCAGCTTGCAGCCCCGGGAACAGCCCCAGCATTTT.

This rearrangement joins TRBV29-1 to TRBJ1-2; D not certain. Germline V gene lookup returns CDR1 SQVTM and CDR2 ANQGSEA. V was pared by 2 bases and J by 4 bases, with 14 bases between. The CDR3 is made up of 14 amino acids. The CDR3, as DNA: TGCAGCGTTGAAAGTGAGACCTCTATCTATGGCTACACCTTC. This gives the protein CSVESETSIYGYTF.

V usage is TRBV6-5 and J usage is TRBJ1-4; D unclear. The CDR3 extends over 14 amino acids. Trimming removed 6 bases at V and 8 bases at J, with 16 bases between. Germline-derived CDR1 and CDR2 are MNHEY and SVGAGI. The CDR3 DNA is TGTGCCAGCAGGCCGGGAGCCTCCGACGAAAAACTGTTTTTT. Translation gives CASRPGASDEKLFF.

CDR3 nucleotides: TGTGCCAGTAAACTGGGACAGGGGGTGAATGAGCAGTTCTTC. Translated: CASKLGQGVNEQFF. The V and J genes are TRBV19 and TRBJ2-1, with 11 bases that match TRBD1. CDR1 LNHDA and CDR2 SQIVND come from the germline V gene (reference sequence). CDR3 length: 14 amino acids. The junction had 6 bases not matched to a gene; V was cut back by 7 bases and J by 7 bases. The full variable domain, with the rest looked up from reference TRBV19 and TRBJ2-1, is DGGITQSPKYLFRKEGQNVTLSCEQNLNHDAMYWYRQDPGQGLRLIYYSQIVNDFQKGDIAEGYSVSREKKESFPLTVTSAQKNPTAFYLCASKLGQGVNEQFFGPGTRLTVL.

The chain couples TRBV29-1 to TRBJ2-5; D is possibly TRBD1 (5 bases). The CDR3 covers 12 residues. With 4 bases removed from V and 5 bases from J, the gap between germline ends came to 11 bases. CDR1 SQVTM and CDR2 ANQGSEA come from the germline V gene. Here the CDR3 reads CSVVAGPETQYF. For the CDR3, the DNA is TGCAGCGTTGTGGCAGGGCCCGAGACCCAGTACTTC.

This rearrangement joins TRBV5-1 to TRBJ2-1, with D tentatively TRBD1 or TRBD2 (5 bases each). The germline V gene encodes CDR1 SGHRS and CDR2 YFSETQ. The CDR3 runs 15 residues. V was clipped by 0 bases and J by 4 bases, with 11 bases between them. The CDR3 nucleotides are TGCGCCAGCAGCTTGGAAGGGGACCCTTACAATGAGCAGTTCTTC. Protein: CASSLEGDPYNEQFF.

The V gene is TRBV7-2, the J gene TRBJ2-1; possibly TRBD1 or TRBD2 for D (7 bases each). V was clipped by 8 bases and J by 0 bases, with 17 bases between them. Germline CDR1 is SGHTA and CDR2 is FQGNSA. CDR3 length equals 16 residues. DNA of the CDR3: TGTGCCAGCTCCCGAGGGGGCGGGAGCTCCTACAATGAGCAGTTCTTC. It translates to CASSRGGGSSYNEQFF. Based on the CDR3 plus reference TRBV7-2 and TRBJ2-1, the full variable domain is GAGVSQSPSNKVTEKGKDVELRCDPISGHTALYWYRQSLGQGLEFLIYFQGNSAPDKSGLPSDRFSAERTGGSVSTLTIQRTQQEDSAVYLCASSRGGGSSYNEQFFGPGTRLTVL.